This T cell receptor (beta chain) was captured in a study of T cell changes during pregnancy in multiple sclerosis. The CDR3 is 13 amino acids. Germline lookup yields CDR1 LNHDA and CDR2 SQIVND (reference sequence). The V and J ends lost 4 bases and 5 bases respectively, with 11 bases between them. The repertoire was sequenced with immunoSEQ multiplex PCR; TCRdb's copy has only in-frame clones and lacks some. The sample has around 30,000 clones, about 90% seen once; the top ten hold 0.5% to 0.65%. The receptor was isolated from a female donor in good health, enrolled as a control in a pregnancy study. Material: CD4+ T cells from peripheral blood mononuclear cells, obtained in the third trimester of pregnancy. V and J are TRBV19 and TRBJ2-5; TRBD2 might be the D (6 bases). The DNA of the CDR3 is TGTGCCAGTAGTACCGTGGGAGGTGAGACCCAGTACTTC. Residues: CASSTVGGETQYF.